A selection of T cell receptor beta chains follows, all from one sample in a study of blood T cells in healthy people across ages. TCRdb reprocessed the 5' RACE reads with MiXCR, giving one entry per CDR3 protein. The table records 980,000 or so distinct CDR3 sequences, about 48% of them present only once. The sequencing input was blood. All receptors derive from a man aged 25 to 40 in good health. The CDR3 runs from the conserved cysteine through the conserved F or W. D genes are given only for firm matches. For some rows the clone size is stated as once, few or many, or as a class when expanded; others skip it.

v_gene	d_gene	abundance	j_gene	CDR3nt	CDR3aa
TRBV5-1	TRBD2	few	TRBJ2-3	TGCGCCAGCAGCTCGACTAGCGGGGGAATCGCAGATACGCAGTATTTT	CASSSTSGGIADTQYF
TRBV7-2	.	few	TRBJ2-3	TGTGCCAGCAGCTTACGGCTAGGTACAGATACGCAGTATTTT	CASSLRLGTDTQYF
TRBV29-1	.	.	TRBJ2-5	TGCAGCGTCCCTCAGGGGTGGGTAGAGACCCAGTACTTC	CSVPQGWVETQYF
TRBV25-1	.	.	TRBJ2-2	TGTGCCAGCCCGCGGGGTGACGGGGAGCTGTTTTTT	CASPRGDGELFF
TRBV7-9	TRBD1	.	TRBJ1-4	TGTGCCAGCAGCCCGGGACAGTGGGAAAAACTGTTTTTT	CASSPGQWEKLFF
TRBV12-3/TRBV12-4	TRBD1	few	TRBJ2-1	TGTGCCAGCAGTCCGACGGACAGGGTCTATGAGCAGTTCTTC	CASSPTDRVYEQFF
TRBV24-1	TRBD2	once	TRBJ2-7	TGTGCCACCAGTGATACCCTAGCGGGGGGGCCTGATGAGCAGTACTTC	CATSDTLAGGPDEQYF
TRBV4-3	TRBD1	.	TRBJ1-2	TGCGCCAGCAGCCAAGATGCCGATCGGACAGGGGTCCTCCTTTACTATGGCTACACCTTC	CASSQDADRTGVLLYYGYTF
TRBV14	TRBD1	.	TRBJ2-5	TGTGCCAGCAGCCAACTTCGGACAGGGAAAGAGACCCAGTACTTC	CASSQLRTGKETQYF
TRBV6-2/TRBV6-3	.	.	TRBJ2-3	TGTGCCAGCAGTTACTCCGACATACCAGATACGCAGTATTTT	CASSYSDIPDTQYF
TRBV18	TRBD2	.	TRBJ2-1	TGTGCCAGCTCGGGGGAGGGGTACTACAATGAGCAGTTCTTC	CASSGEGYYNEQFF
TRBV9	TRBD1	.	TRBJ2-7	TGTGCCAGCAGCGTCTCATCCGGGACAGGCTACGAGCAGTACTTC	CASSVSSGTGYEQYF
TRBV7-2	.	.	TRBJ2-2	TGTGCCAGCAGCCCAACTGGGACCAACACCGGGGAGCTGTTTTTT	CASSPTGTNTGELFF
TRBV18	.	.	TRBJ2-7	TGTGCCAGCTCACCGGACACGGGCCCCTACGAGCAGTACTTC	CASSPDTGPYEQYF
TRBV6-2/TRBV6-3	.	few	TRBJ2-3	TGTGCCAGCAGTTACGGTGCAGGGAGTCGCACAGATACGCAGTATTTT	CASSYGAGSRTDTQYF
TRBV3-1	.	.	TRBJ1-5	TGTGCCAGCAGCCGGGGGGAGCAGCCCCAGCATTTT	CASSRGEQPQHF
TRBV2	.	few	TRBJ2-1	TGTGCCAGCAGTCCCCCCGCTTGGGGGGGGCAGATCTCCTACAATGAGCAGTTCTTC	CASSPPAWGGQISYNEQFF
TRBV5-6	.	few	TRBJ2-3	TGTGCCAGCGGTCCTAGCACAGATACGCAGTATTTT	CASGPSTDTQYF
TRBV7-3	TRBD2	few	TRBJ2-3	TGTGCCAGCAGCGCCGGGACTAGCGCCGATACGCAGTATTTT	CASSAGTSADTQYF
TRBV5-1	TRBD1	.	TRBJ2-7	TGCGCCAGCAGCCGGGACAGACTATTCTCCTACGAGCAGTACTTC	CASSRDRLFSYEQYF
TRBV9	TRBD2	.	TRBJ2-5	TGTGCCAGCAGCGTAATCGGGGGGTTCGTCTCCGAGACCCAGTACTTC	CASSVIGGFVSETQYF
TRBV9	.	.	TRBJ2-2	TGTGCCAGCAGCGTAGATCTGGGGGGACCCGCGAACACCGGGGAGCTGTTTTTT	CASSVDLGGPANTGELFF
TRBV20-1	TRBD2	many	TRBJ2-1	TGCAGTGCCTTAACCCGACTAGCGGGTAGCTCCTACAATGAGCAGTTCTTC	CSALTRLAGSSYNEQFF
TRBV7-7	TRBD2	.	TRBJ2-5	TGTGCTAGCACCTCACTAGCGGGGACCCACGAGACCCAGTACTTC	CASTSLAGTHETQYF
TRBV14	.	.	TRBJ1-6	TGTGCCAGCAGCCAAGATCAAGCCGCGACTAGGAATTCACCCCTCCACTTT	CASSQDQAATRNSPLHF
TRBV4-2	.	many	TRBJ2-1	TGTGCCAGCAGCCAAGTCGAGACAGACTACAATGAGCAGTTCTTC	CASSQVETDYNEQFF
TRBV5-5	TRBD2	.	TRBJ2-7	TGTGCCAGCAGCTTGGATTCAGCGGGGACTGGGTACGAGCAGTACTTC	CASSLDSAGTGYEQYF
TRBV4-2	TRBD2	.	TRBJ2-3	TGTGCCAGCAGCCACCGCCCTCCTGGGACTAGCGGGGTCACAGATACGCAGTATTTT	CASSHRPPGTSGVTDTQYF
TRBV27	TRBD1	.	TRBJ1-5	TGTGCCAGCAGTCCTCGGACAGGGTTGGACAATCAGCCCCAGCATTTT	CASSPRTGLDNQPQHF
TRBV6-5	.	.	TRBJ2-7	TGTGCCACCGGCAGGAGCTCCTACAATGAGCAGTACTTC	CATGRSSYNEQYF
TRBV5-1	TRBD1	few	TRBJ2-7	TGCGCCAGCGGGGAGACAGGGAAGTTTTACGAGCAGTACTTC	CASGETGKFYEQYF
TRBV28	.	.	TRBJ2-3	TGTGCCAGCAGTTTAAGGCGGCCCCCAGATACGCAGTATTTT	CASSLRRPPDTQYF
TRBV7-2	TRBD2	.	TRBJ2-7	TGTGCCAGCAGCTTATCCGGGGGTAGCGGGACCTACGAGCAGTACTTC	CASSLSGGSGTYEQYF
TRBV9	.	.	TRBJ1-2	TGTGCCAGCAGCGACAACCCACCGGACTATGGCTACACCTTC	CASSDNPPDYGYTF
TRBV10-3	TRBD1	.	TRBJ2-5	TGTGCCATCAGTGAGTGGGGGACAGAGGTTGGTGAGCAGTACTTC	CAISEWGTEVGEQYF
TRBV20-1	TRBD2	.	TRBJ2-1	TGCAGTGCTAGAGATTGGACTAGCGGCCACAATGAGCAGTTCTTC	CSARDWTSGHNEQFF
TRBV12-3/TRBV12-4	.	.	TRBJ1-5	TGTGCCAGCAGTGGGGACATGGGCAATCAGCCCCAGCATTTT	CASSGDMGNQPQHF
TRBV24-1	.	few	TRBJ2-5	TGTGCCACCAGTGATCGACCTAAAGAGACCCAGTACTTC	CATSDRPKETQYF
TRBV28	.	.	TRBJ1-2	TGTGCCAGCAGTGTTTACAATCGCGGCTACACCTTC	CASSVYNRGYTF
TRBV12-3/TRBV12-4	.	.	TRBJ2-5	TGTGCCAGCACTTTGGAGGAGGGGAGGGAGACCCAGTACTTC	CASTLEEGRETQYF
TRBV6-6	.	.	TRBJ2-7	TGTGCCAGCAGTTACTGGCCCCCCTCCTACGAGCAGTACTTC	CASSYWPPSYEQYF
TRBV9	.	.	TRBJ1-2	TGTGCCAGCAGCGTAGCAGACGCAATTGCTAACTATGGCTACACCTTC	CASSVADAIANYGYTF
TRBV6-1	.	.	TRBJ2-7	TGTGCCAGCATCGTCGACCCTTACACCTACGAGCAGTACTTC	CASIVDPYTYEQYF
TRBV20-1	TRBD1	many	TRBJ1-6	TGCAGTGCTAGGGCCGGGACAGGGCAAGGTTCACCCCTCCACTTT	CSARAGTGQGSPLHF
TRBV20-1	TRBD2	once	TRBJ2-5	TGCAGTGCTCTCGGCGGGGGGGTAGTCAGAGAGACCCAGTACTTC	CSALGGGVVRETQYF
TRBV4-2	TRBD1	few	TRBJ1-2	TGTGCCAGCAGCCACGTCCCGGGACAGTCCCCGGCGAGCTATGGCTACACCTTC	CASSHVPGQSPASYGYTF
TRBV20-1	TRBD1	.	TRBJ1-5	TGCAGTGCTAGAAATAGGGACAGGGGAAATCGGCCCCAGCATTTT	CSARNRDRGNRPQHF
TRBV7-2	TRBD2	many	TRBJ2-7	TGTGCCAGCAGCTTAGGGGCTAGCGGGGGGGCATCAAGCTACGAGCAGTACTTC	CASSLGASGGASSYEQYF
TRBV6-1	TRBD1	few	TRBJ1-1	TGTGCCAGCAGGCCGGGACAGGGATACACTGGAGCTTTCTTT	CASRPGQGYTGAFF
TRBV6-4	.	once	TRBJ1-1	TGTGCCAGCAGTGATTTGGCTGAAGCTTTCTTT	CASSDLAEAFF
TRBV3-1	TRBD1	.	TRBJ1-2	TGTGCCAGCAGCCGGGACAGGGGAAGGGAGGGCTACACCTTC	CASSRDRGREGYTF
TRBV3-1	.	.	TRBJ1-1	TGTGCCAGCAGCCAAGATATGTGGGGCAGGACTGAAGCTTTCTTT	CASSQDMWGRTEAFF
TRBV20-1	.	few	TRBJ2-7	TGCAGTGCTAGAGATATGGGCTACGAGCAGTACTTC	CSARDMGYEQYF